This is a list of T cell receptor beta chains from one sample in a study of T cell repertoires in cytomegalovirus infection. TCRdb reprocessed the reads via MiXCR and lists one record per CDR3 protein. Among about 740,000 distinct CDR3 sequences listed, 35% were seen once. Source material: PBMCs. These receptors were obtained from a human donor in good health (CMV status not recorded). Some clones in this sample may be carry-over from other donors' samples. Both conserved end residues are part of each CDR3. A D gene is named only where the DNA matches it firmly. Clone size, where shown, is once, few, many, or a class for clones that have expanded.

V	D	length	size	J	CDR3	DNA
TRBV7-2	.	13	many	TRBJ1-5	CASTREGGQPQHF	TGTGCCAGCACCCGAGAGGGAGGTCAGCCCCAGCATTTT
TRBV7-2	.	14	.	TRBJ1-1	CASSLVGKSTEAFF	TGTGCCAGCAGCTTAGTCGGGAAAAGCACTGAAGCTTTCTTT
TRBV7-8	.	14	few	TRBJ2-7	CASSSASSAYEQYF	TGTGCCAGCAGCTCGGCCAGTAGCGCCTACGAGCAGTACTTC
TRBV2	.	15	few	TRBJ1-2	CASWGGLDTSYGYTF	TGTGCCAGCTGGGGCGGGTTAGACACCAGCTATGGCTACACCTTC
TRBV7-8	.	16	many	TRBJ2-5	CASSLVGGLTQETQYF	TGTGCCAGCAGCTTAGTTGGGGGCTTAACTCAAGAGACCCAGTACTTC
TRBV4-1	.	17	.	TRBJ1-5	CASSQDVWDPGSEPQHF	TGTGCCAGCAGCCAAGACGTTTGGGACCCGGGGTCTGAGCCCCAGCATTTT
TRBV5-1	.	13	few	TRBJ2-7	CASSAGRFYEQYF	TGCGCCAGCAGCGCAGGACGGTTCTACGAGCAGTACTTC
TRBV11-3	TRBD2	15	.	TRBJ2-7	CASSLDPSGNYEQYF	TGTGCCAGCAGCTTAGACCCTAGCGGGAACTACGAGCAGTACTTC
TRBV6-2/TRBV6-3	.	15	.	TRBJ2-7	CASRSPLADTYEQYF	TGTGCCAGCAGATCCCCTTTAGCGGACACTTACGAGCAGTACTTC
TRBV10-3	.	16	many	TRBJ2-7	CAISESRVRSTSEQYF	TGTGCCATCAGTGAGTCTAGGGTCAGGAGCACCTCCGAGCAGTACTTC
TRBV12-3/TRBV12-4	TRBD1	14	.	TRBJ1-2	CASSFKTGTYGYTF	TGTGCCAGCAGTTTTAAGACAGGGACCTATGGCTACACCTTC
TRBV4-1	.	13	.	TRBJ2-1	CASSPKPGSEQFF	TGCGCCAGCAGCCCCAAGCCGGGGAGTGAGCAGTTCTTC
TRBV10-3	TRBD1	15	.	TRBJ2-7	CATTRNRGSPYEQYF	TGTGCCACCACGAGAAACAGGGGGAGTCCCTACGAGCAGTACTTC
TRBV5-4	.	16	few	TRBJ2-1	CASSSEQGRFRNEQFF	TGTGCCAGCAGCTCCGAACAGGGAAGGTTTCGCAATGAGCAGTTCTTC
TRBV27	TRBD1	15	.	TRBJ2-7	CASSFGQGGAYEQYF	TGTGCCAGCAGTTTCGGACAGGGGGGAGCGTACGAGCAGTACTTC
TRBV24-1	.	13	few	TRBJ1-1	CATSAGANTEAFF	TGTGCCACCAGTGCTGGGGCGAACACTGAAGCTTTCTTT
TRBV12-3/TRBV12-4	.	15	.	TRBJ1-1	CASSLSPNLNTEAFF	TGTGCCAGCAGTTTGTCCCCCAATCTAAACACTGAAGCTTTCTTT
TRBV2	TRBD1	13	.	TRBJ1-5	CASTQQGDQPQHF	TGTGCCAGCACCCAGCAGGGGGATCAGCCCCAGCATTTT
TRBV5-4	.	15	few	TRBJ2-1	CASTRQGGAYNEQFF	TGTGCCAGCACCCGCCAGGGGGGGGCCTACAATGAGCAGTTCTTC